The T cell receptor beta chain described here comes from a study of naive and memory T cell subsets (TCRdb year 2017). With regard to the full study: Sorted naive and memory T cell subsets from peripheral blood were analyzed in the study using a UMI-based, open-source pipeline for TCR alpha and beta sequencing. IgG serology results and the functional CMV T cell responses were in complete agreement. RNA was DNase-treated and reverse transcribed with TCR constant-region primers, mostly using SuperScript III. General findings and caveats noted by the study authors: RNA-based TCR counts may be influenced by expression changes linked to T cell activation and differentiation. The abundance of TCRs followed a power law with an exponent that differed between naive and memory subsets yet stayed consistent across the three individuals. A clonotype was defined as a single alpha or beta chain sequence rather than as a paired alpha/beta receptor. The repertoire findings for the naive and memory subsets could not be validated against a ground truth because none was available. After error correction, over 95% of naive TCR sequences appeared only once, giving much steeper abundance distributions than memory subsets. In both CD4 and CD8 cells, going from naive through CM, EM and EMRA, the Gini index went up while Shannon and inverse Simpson diversity went down.

As for this clonotype: No cognate antigen has been identified for it. No much larger clone is present one base from it, and per-base qualities are unavailable.

The library relied on UMI-ligation and nested PCR. The beta constant-region primer consisted of an equimolar mixture of two oligonucleotides that together covered TRBC1 and TRBC2. Four rounds of PCR were used to amplify ligated cDNA, with nested alpha and beta constant-region primers being used together with the SP2 primer. T4 RNA ligase 1 ligated a single-stranded oligonucleotide carrying the SP2 primer and a 12-nucleotide UMI to the cDNA 3' end. Incubation of the ligation reaction was carried out at 16 degrees C for about 19-25 hours. To avoid over-amplification, PCR2 was usually performed as a SYBR Green qPCR and halted once a predetermined threshold was reached. Every purification after the first one was done using Agencourt AMPure XP magnetic beads. Library amounts were measured by Qubit and library quality was assessed on a TapeStation, where the main peak was expected at around 650 bp. Pooled libraries were sequenced on an Illumina MiSeq with v2 2x251 paired-end kits, typically giving roughly 0.95-2.1 million reads per sample. Each sample library was pooled at 4 nM, and roughly 4.5-7% PhiX was included to improve cluster recognition. The paper's processing steps were these. Using tag matching that tolerated one base-pair mismatch, Decombinator assigned V and J genes to FASTQ reads that had been processed by Demultiplexor. By using UMIs, Collapsinator corrected both sequencing errors and the frequency errors caused by PCR heterogeneity. CDR3Translator translated TCRs and extracted CDR3s from the conserved cysteine to the FGXG phenylalanine, flagging non-productive sequences. Gini, Shannon entropy and inverse Simpson indices were calculated on repertoires that had been subsampled to equal numbers of UMI-defined TCRs. Within the linear range, a power law was fitted by maximum likelihood to the distributions of clonotype abundance. For one naive CD8 sample, the pipeline and MIGEC produced similar UMI counts, unique TCR numbers and clonal distributions. Repertoires were searched for around 8,000 CMV-associated CDR3 sequences compiled from VDJdb and a published dataset. The public reads were reprocessed in TCRdb via fastp at Q25 and MiXCR, keeping in-frame beta chains. Identical CDR3 protein sequences are pooled into one entry, listed with their most common genes and DNA. These V and J calls derive from TCRdb rather than the authors' analysis. Counted in this sample were around 900 distinct CDR3 sequences; about 14% of them appeared once. The top ten hold 65% to 85% of the sample.

From the second PCR step onward, the TCR alpha chain libraries and the TCR beta chain libraries were amplified separately. To determine each donor's CMV status, fresh PBMCs were stimulated overnight with CMV viral lysate, and IFNgamma production from CD4+ T cells was then assessed. Miltenyi beads were used first to positively select CD4 T cells, and CD8 T cells were then positively selected from the CD4-negative fraction. Cells were stained for CD3, CD4, CD8, CD45RA, CD27 and a live/dead dye and were sorted on a BD Aria II into four subsets based on CD45RA and CD27. The sorting gate for effector memory cells was CD45RA-CD27-, and the sorting gate for EMRA cells was CD45RA+CD27-. A few healthy volunteers provided blood, and each donor's sample was split into CD4 and CD8 T cells and then further divided into four differentiation subsets. Around 120 ml of peripheral blood was drawn per donor, and PBMC were isolated by Ficoll-Paque PLUS density-gradient centrifugation. After sorting, cells were lysed in RLT buffer, RNA was extracted using a Qiagen RNeasy kit, and the extracted RNA was stored at -80 degrees C.

From its cysteine to its phenylalanine, the CDR3 spans 11 amino acids. This entry keeps only the CDR3 DNA: 33 bases, framed from base 1. V trim: 5 bases; J trim: 6 bases; unmatched bases: 3. Via the germline V gene (reference sequence), CDR1 is GTSNPN and CDR2 SVGIG. The material sequenced was CD8+ TEMRA cells from blood. The label giving this sample's cell subset or site can be read as: effector memory re-expressing CD45RA, CD45RA+ CD27-. The chain couples TRBV30 to TRBJ1-2; 7 bases in the junction line up with TRBD1. The sequence derives from a human donor in good health. The nucleotide sequence is TGTGCCTGGTGGGACAGAGATGGCTACACCTTC. Its protein is CAWWDRDGYTF.